This entry concerns a single TCR beta chain. Antigen: not known. The study reverse transcribed the entire isolated RNA, so it sequenced expressed TCRB transcripts. Profiled with immunoSEQ multiplex PCR; TCRdb holds only in-frame clones, not every one. The table has about 150,000 clones, around 7.8% seen once. The data stem from a study of beta chain features in type 1 diabetes. Whole-study results and caveats: Shorter TCRB CDR3s, moderately but significantly so, were found in Type 1 diabetes patients in all four CD4+ subsets.

The CDR3 covers 15 residues. V gave up 5 bases and J gave up 1 base, with 11 bases separating them. In germline, CDR1 is SGHTA, CDR2 FQGNSA. Sorting based on CD45RO/CCR7/CD25/CD127/CD95/CD27 separated CD4+ naive, central memory, regulatory and stem cell-like memory cells. The sample was central memory CD4+ T cells from blood. This rearrangement joins TRBV7-2 to TRBJ2-2, with a weak D call TRBD1 (5 bases). The clonotype was recovered from a woman aged 35 to 49 with type 1 diabetes. The CDR3: CASSPFGQNTGELFF. The CDR3 region has the DNA TGTGCCAGCAGCCCATTCGGACAGAACACCGGGGAGCTGTTTTTT.